These 20 T cell receptor beta chains came from one sample sequenced in a study of blood T cell repertoires in COVID-19. Repertoires were generated with immunoSEQ multiplex PCR, while TCRdb's copy carries only in-frame clones and drops some. The sample has about 210,000 clones; roughly 87% are singletons. The sample was PBMCs or T cells enriched from blood (not recorded which). These receptors were collected from a man younger than 35 with acute COVID-19.

The rearrangement links TRBV28 to TRBJ2-4; possible D gene TRBD1, 7 bases. V dropped 4 bases and J dropped 7 bases, with 17 bases sitting between them. Per germline, CDR1 MDHEN and CDR2 SYDVKM. The CDR3 runs 15 residues. The CDR3 DNA sequence: TGTGCCAGCAGTTCCGGGGGACAGAAACTCAACATTCAGTACTTC. Amino acids: CASSSGGQKLNIQYF. The full variable domain, with the rest looked up from reference TRBV28 and TRBJ2-4, is DVKVTQSSRYLVKRTGEKVFLECVQDMDHENMFWYRQDPGLGLRLIYFSYDVKMKEKGDIPEGYSVSREKKERFSLILESASTNQTSMYLCASSSGGQKLNIQYFGAGTRLSVL.

The V gene is TRBV28, the J gene TRBJ2-6; 9 bases align to TRBD1. This CDR3 has 15 residues. After removal of 7 bases from V and 4 bases from J, the junction contained 5 bases not matched to a gene. Germline loops: CDR1 MDHEN, CDR2 SYDVKM. CDR3 sequence reads: CASTRTGDGANVLTF. The CDR3 nucleotides are TGTGCCAGCACCCGGACAGGGGACGGGGCCAACGTCCTGACTTTC.

Points on this clone: Relative to the germline gene, one junction end is altered; a read error may explain this. The V call is TRBV6-4, the J call TRBJ2-7, with 9 nucleotides matching TRBD2. The CDR3 is 14 residues long. From germline, CDR1 is MRHNA and CDR2 SNTAGT. This CDR3 is CASSPGTSSHEQYF. Here the CDR3 DNA reads TGTGCCAGCAGCCCCGGGACTAGCTCCCACGAGCAGTACTTC.

This rearrangement joins TRBV6-5 to TRBJ2-7; D is undetermined. This CDR3 region has 11 residues. Germline V gene lookup returns CDR1 MNHEY and CDR2 SVGAGI. Trimming removed 2 bases at V and 6 bases at J, with 5 bases between. This CDR3 is CASSYGSEQYF. In DNA form, the CDR3 reads TGTGCCAGCAGTTACGGTAGCGAGCAGTACTTC.

The V gene is TRBV28, the J gene TRBJ2-3; possibly TRBD1 for D (7 bases). Germline V gene sequence: CDR1 MDHEN, CDR2 SYDVKM. The V gene lost 5 bases and the J gene lost 2 bases, with 14 bases spanning the gap. This CDR3 contains 15 residues. CDR3 protein: CASSGGTDITDTQYF. Written as DNA, the CDR3 is TGTGCCAGCAGTGGCGGGACAGACATCACAGATACGCAGTATTTT.

This clone has only one observation. The V call is TRBV19, the J call TRBJ2-3; D possibly corresponds to TRBD2 (6 bases). V was shortened by 5 bases and J by 3 bases, with 18 bases between the two germline ends. The CDR3 totals 16 residues. Germline CDR1 is LNHDA and CDR2 is SQIVND (reference sequence). The chain's CDR3 is CASSPGSWSGTDTQYF. CDR3 in DNA: TGTGCCAGTAGTCCCGGGAGCTGGAGTGGTACAGATACGCAGTATTTT.

The genes are TRBV5-8 and TRBJ1-4, with a tentative D call TRBD1 (5 bases). The CDR3 extends over 15 amino acids. Germline lookup yields CDR1 SGHTS and CDR2 YDEGEE. V dropped 5 bases and J dropped 3 bases, with 14 bases sitting between them. CDR3 loop: CASRLSGRSNEKLFF. Written as DNA, the CDR3 is TGTGCCAGCAGACTATCAGGGCGATCTAATGAAAAACTGTTTTTT.

This clone came up once. The chain couples TRBV2 to TRBJ2-4, with TRBD2 identical over 14 bases. This CDR3 is 14 amino acids long. With V trimmed by 7 bases and J by 8 bases, 4 bases remained unmatched. In germline, CDR1 is SNHLY, CDR2 FYNNEI. CDR3 residues: CASKRTSGRYIQYF. CDR3 in DNA: TGTGCCAGCAAACGGACTAGCGGGAGGTACATTCAGTACTTC.

This sequence joins TRBV30 and TRBJ1-4; D might be TRBD1 (6 bases). Per the germline V gene, CDR1 is GTSNPN and CDR2 is SVGIG (reference sequence). The CDR3 is 14 residues long. Deletions cut 4 bases from V and 2 bases from J, with 11 bases between. The CDR3 DNA follows: TGTGCCTGGAAGAGGGGGATGACTAATGAAAAACTGTTTTTT. It encodes CAWKRGMTNEKLFF.

This chain joins TRBV28 and TRBJ1-1; possibly TRBD1 for D (6 bases). The V end was cut by 9 bases, the J end by 2 bases, with 16 bases between. The CDR3 runs to 14 residues. In germline, CDR1 is MDHEN, CDR2 SYDVKM. The CDR3 protein is CASMPGTLNTEAFF. The CDR3 DNA follows: TGTGCCAGTATGCCCGGGACACTTAACACTGAAGCTTTCTTT.

V gene TRBV7-9 combines with J gene TRBJ1-1; D gene unclear. The V gene's germline CDR1 is SEHNR and CDR2 FQNEAQ (reference sequence). The CDR3 loop spans 13 amino acids. V gave up 1 base and J gave up 4 bases, with 7 bases separating them. CDR3 loop: CASSLELFTEAFF. DNA for the CDR3: TGTGCCAGCAGCTTAGAATTATTCACTGAAGCTTTCTTT.

The chain carries TRBV11-2 and TRBJ2-7; 7 bases are shared with TRBD2. The V gene's germline CDR1 is SGHAT and CDR2 FQNNGV. The CDR3 covers 17 residues. V lost 4 bases, J lost 1 base, and 13 bases stayed unmatched. This CDR3 reads CASSSETLAEGSYEQYF. CDR3 nucleotides: TGTGCCAGCAGCTCCGAGACCCTAGCGGAGGGTTCCTACGAGCAGTACTTC.

Here the CDR3 DNA reads TGTGCCAGCAAGGGACAGGGGAGGGCCTACGAGCAGTACTTC. Protein product: CASKGQGRAYEQYF. This chain joins TRBV28 and TRBJ2-7, with 10 bases that match TRBD1. Trimming at V came to 7 bases and at J to 2 bases, leaving 5 bases not matched to a gene. Per germline, CDR1 MDHEN and CDR2 SYDVKM. CDR3 length equals 14 residues.

This chain joins TRBV28 and TRBJ2-1; 7 bases are shared with TRBD2. After removal of 6 bases from V and 1 base from J, the junction contained 6 bases not matched to a gene. This CDR3 is built from 15 residues. Germline CDR1 and CDR2: MDHEN and SYDVKM. DNA of the CDR3: TGTGCCAGCAGCCCTGGGGGGGTTTCCTACAATGAGCAGTTCTTC. Translated, it gives CASSPGGVSYNEQFF.

This clone was recorded once. V is TRBV4-3 and J is TRBJ2-1; 7 positions agree with TRBD1. The germline V gene encodes CDR1 LGHNA and CDR2 YSLEER. The trim removed 3 bases at V and 13 bases at J, leaving 3 bases unmatched. The CDR3 has 11 residues. CDR3 in amino acids: CASSQGTAQFF. The CDR3 DNA sequence: TGCGCCAGCAGCCAGGGGACAGCACAGTTCTTC.

This chain connects TRBV2 to TRBJ2-2, with D perhaps matching TRBD1 (5 bases). CDR1 and CDR2 from the germline V gene are SNHLY and FYNNEI. Between the trimmed V and J ends, which lost 4 bases and 7 bases, there was a span of 10 bases. The CDR3 is 13 residues long. The CDR3 bases are TGTGCCAGCAGTGTCAGGGCGGTCGGGGAGCTGTTTTTT. It yields the protein CASSVRAVGELFF.

The chain carries TRBV6-5 and TRBJ1-5; a weak D match, TRBD1 (5 bases). Germline V gene data show CDR1 as MNHEY and CDR2 as SVGAGI. V was shortened by 6 bases and J by 9 bases, with 9 bases between the two germline ends. The CDR3 totals 11 residues. CDR3 sequence (DNA): TGTGCCAGCAGCCCCCAGGGGCCCCAGCATTTT. This encodes CASSPQGPQHF.

V gene TRBV5-1 combines with J gene TRBJ1-3; D is unclear. Trimming removed 0 bases at V and 9 bases at J, with 10 bases between. Germline V gene sequence: CDR1 SGHRS, CDR2 YFSETQ. This CDR3 is 13 amino acids long. The CDR3 DNA reads as TGCGCCAGCAGCTTGGCCCGGAGGAGCACCATATATTTT. Encoded protein: CASSLARRSTIYF. The complete variable domain, with remaining parts taken from reference TRBV5-1 and TRBJ1-3, reads KAGVTQTPRYLIKTRGQQVTLSCSPISGHRSVSWYQQTPGQGLQFLFEYFSETQRNKGNFPGRFSGRQFSNSRSEMNVSTLELGDSALYLCASSLARRSTIYFGEGSWLTVV.

The chain links TRBV25-1 to TRBJ2-7; 9 positions agree with TRBD1. The CDR3 is 15 amino acids. V was clipped by 1 base and J by 6 bases; unmatched bases: 7. The germline V gene has CDR1 MGHDK and CDR2 SYGVNS. CDR3: CASSEWGDRVGEQYF. The DNA for the CDR3 is TGTGCCAGCAGTGAATGGGGGGACAGGGTAGGCGAGCAGTACTTC.

The rearrangement joins TRBV5-6 to TRBJ2-1; unclear D gene. V gave up 3 bases and J gave up 7 bases, with 14 bases separating them. Germline CDR1 is SGHDT and CDR2 is YYEEEE. This CDR3 region has 14 residues. Here the CDR3 DNA reads TGTGCCAGCAGCTCGTCTTTGCGTCGGAATGAGCAGTTCTTC. Protein sequence: CASSSSLRRNEQFF.